This T cell receptor beta chain stems from a study of CD8 T cells in ankylosing spondylitis. In making TCR beta libraries, quantitative 5'-RACE with molecular barcodes was used. MiXCR, applied by TCRdb to the 5' RACE reads, yields one record per CDR3 protein. Here the sample spans approximately 100,000 distinct CDR3 sequences, about 25% being singletons. This clonotype was observed a few times. What it recognizes is unknown. Overall study results and limits: Peripheral blood held disease-linked clones only at relatively low frequency, and these were CD8+.

CDR1 LGHDT and CDR2 YNNKEL come from the germline V gene (reference sequence). Trimming shortened V by 4 bases and J by 3 bases, and 6 bases separated the two germline ends. The CDR3 has 12 residues. This receptor was identified in a male donor with ankylosing spondylitis. The sequenced sample consisted of synovial fluid, either unsorted or a sorted T cell fraction (not recorded which). The chain has TRBV3-1 and TRBJ1-1; unclear D gene. The CDR3 region has the DNA TGTGCCAGCAGCCTGGGCTACACTGAAGCTTTCTTT. This translates into CASSLGYTEAFF.